This T cell receptor (beta chain) was captured by sequencing in a study of read filtering for tumor transcriptome and immune sequencing. Study-wide context: Mean patient age was approximately 71 years, range about 47 to 85; roughly 18 male, more than 11 female. DNase treatment preceded whole-transcriptome library preparation.

This clonotype showed up many times. The library was built from about 400 ng RNA with molecular barcoded adaptors for alpha/delta and beta/gamma chains. One entry per CDR3 protein results from TCRdb running MiXCR on the reads. Of some 120,000 distinct CDR3 sequences in the sample, 10% to 15% are singletons; the top ten hold approximately 11%. The CDR3 is 13 residues long. J was trimmed by 14 bases and V by 5 bases; bases with no gene match: 7. Germline CDR1 is SEHNR and CDR2 is FQNEAQ (reference sequence). Source material: a population of CD138-negative cells sorted from bone marrow. This receptor was taken from a donor at least 40 years old with multiple myeloma. The chain links TRBV7-9 to TRBJ2-1; 12 bases agree with TRBD2. The CDR3, as DNA: TGTGCCAGCAGCCTAGGACTAGCGGGGTTGGAGTTCTTC. Residues: CASSLGLAGLEFF.